The 17 T cell receptor beta chains presented below share a single source sample, sequenced in a study of blood T cell repertoires in COVID-19. TCRdb's table, derived via immunoSEQ multiplex PCR, lists solely in-frame clones and lacks some. The repertoire holds around 360,000 clones, with about 87% as singletons. The sample taken for sequencing was peripheral blood. Receptor source: a woman younger than 45 with COVID-19, enrolled during active disease.

This clone was counted only a few times. V gene TRBV28 combines with J gene TRBJ2-5; TRBD1 agrees at 12 bases. Germline CDR1 and CDR2: MDHEN and SYDVKM. The CDR3 consists of 14 residues. V was clipped by 5 bases and J by 4 bases; unmatched bases: 2. Written as DNA, the CDR3 is TGTGCCAGCAGTCGGGACAGGGGGCTAGAGACCCAGTACTTC. Encoded protein: CASSRDRGLETQYF. Full variable domain (missing parts from reference TRBV28 and TRBJ2-5): DVKVTQSSRYLVKRTGEKVFLECVQDMDHENMFWYRQDPGLGLRLIYFSYDVKMKEKGDIPEGYSVSREKKERFSLILESASTNQTSMYLCASSRDRGLETQYFGPGTRLLVL.

The V gene is TRBV6-5, the J gene TRBJ1-2; D is perhaps TRBD1 (5 bases). Between the trimmed V and J ends, which lost 1 base and 1 base, there was a span of 10 bases. The CDR3 is made up of 15 amino acids. Germline CDR1 is MNHEY and CDR2 is SVGAGI. CDR3 DNA: TGTGCCAGCAGTTACTGGCAGGGTTATAACTATGGCTACACCTTC. This gives the protein CASSYWQGYNYGYTF.

This clone was observed once. The J gene is TRBJ2-7, the V gene TRBV9, with a possible D match to TRBD2 (5 bases). Looked up from germline, CDR1 is SGDLS and CDR2 is YYNGEE. The V end was cut by 0 bases, the J end by 0 bases, with 10 bases between. The CDR3 covers 15 residues. CDR3 residues: CASSVAASTSYEQYF. The CDR3 nucleotides are TGTGCCAGCAGCGTAGCGGCTAGCACCTCCTACGAGCAGTACTTC.

The chain has TRBV18 and TRBJ2-3; 7 nucleotides line up with TRBD1. The CDR3 sequence is 17 residues long. Germline CDR1 is KGHSH and CDR2 is LQKENI. V was pared by 0 bases and J by 8 bases, with 14 bases of the junction left unmatched. In nucleotides, the CDR3 is TGTGCCAGCTCACCACCGATCGACAGGGAGTGGGCTGGTACGCAGTATTTT. This gives the protein CASSPPIDREWAGTQYF.

The rearrangement joins TRBV6-5 to TRBJ2-3; D may be TRBD2 (5 bases). CDR3 length: 14 amino acids. The V end was cut by 6 bases, the J end by 4 bases, with 14 bases between. Per the germline V gene, CDR1 is MNHEY and CDR2 is SVGAGI. CDR3 bases: TGTGCCAGCAGCTTCGGGATCGGAGCAGATACGCAGTATTTT. Translation: CASSFGIGADTQYF.

Here the CDR3 reads CASSSLAGGSGTQYF. The CDR3 DNA follows: TGTGCCAGTAGTTCCCTAGCGGGAGGGTCGGGGACCCAGTACTTC. V gene TRBV19 combines with J gene TRBJ2-5, with TRBD2 identical over 12 bases. The V gene's germline CDR1 is LNHDA and CDR2 SQIVND (reference sequence). This CDR3 is built from 15 residues. V dropped 5 bases and J dropped 7; count of bases not matched to a gene: 8.

CDR3 protein: CASSSPGRVHEQFF. The DNA for the CDR3 is TGCGCCAGCAGCTCTCCCGGCAGGGTTCATGAGCAGTTCTTC. This chain links TRBV5-1 with TRBJ2-1, with D perhaps matching TRBD1 (5 bases). The CDR3 runs to 14 residues. Germline CDR1 is SGHRS and CDR2 is YFSETQ. Trimming pared 3 bases from V and 8 bases from J, leaving 15 bases between.

The V gene is TRBV29-1, the J gene TRBJ2-4; D is ambiguous. The CDR3 is made up of 11 amino acids. Trimming left V 5 bases short and J 6 bases short, with 8 bases between. Per germline, CDR1 SQVTM and CDR2 ANQGSEA. CDR3 in amino acids: CSVHSTNIQYF. In DNA, the CDR3 is TGCAGCGTTCACAGTACAAACATTCAGTACTTC.

This clone appeared a single time. The CDR3 protein is CASAPSGYTDTQYF. CDR3 coding DNA: TGTGCCAGCGCCCCCAGCGGGTACACAGATACGCAGTATTTT. V is TRBV28 and J is TRBJ2-3; TRBD2 is a possible D gene (6 bases). Per germline, CDR1 MDHEN and CDR2 SYDVKM. The V and J ends lost 8 bases and 2 bases respectively, with 14 bases between them. The CDR3 spans 14 residues.

The chain links TRBV27 to TRBJ1-4; D not resolved. V was cut by 4 bases and J by 0 bases, with 3 bases left in between. The CDR3 spans 13 residues. CDR1 MNHEY and CDR2 SMNVEV come from the germline V gene (reference sequence). The CDR3 DNA reads TGTGCCAGCAGTTCCTCAACTAATGAAAAACTGTTTTTT. Translating it yields CASSSSTNEKLFF.

The chain uses TRBV3-1 (or the pseudogene TRBV3-2) and TRBJ2-7; tentatively, D is TRBD2 (5 bases). V was shortened by 4 bases and J by 3 bases, with 10 bases between the two germline ends. Germline-derived CDR1 and CDR2 are LGHDT and YNNKEL (reference sequence). The CDR3 sequence is 13 residues long. The CDR3: CASSPWTGYEQYF. The CDR3 coding sequence is TGTGCCAGCAGCCCGTGGACTGGCTACGAGCAGTACTTC.

V usage is TRBV5-4 and J usage is TRBJ2-7; 7 positions match TRBD1. The germline V gene has CDR1 SGHNT and CDR2 YYREEE (reference sequence). Losses at the gene ends were 3 bases for V and 0 bases for J; bases not matched to a gene: 6. This CDR3 has 15 residues. The CDR3 DNA sequence: TGTGCCAGCAGCTCGGGACAGACTTTCTCCTACGAGCAGTACTTC. Protein sequence: CASSSGQTFSYEQYF.

This rearrangement joins TRBV30 to TRBJ2-2, with 7 bases identical to TRBD2. With 4 bases clipped from V and 1 base from J, the junction kept 6 bases outside the gene matches. CDR1 is GTSNPN, CDR2 SVGIG, per germline (reference sequence). CDR3 size: 15 residues. CDR3 DNA: TGTGCCTGGAACCCCGGGACTATGAACACCGGGGAGCTGTTTTTT. Translating gives CAWNPGTMNTGELFF.

This clone showed up just a few times. The V call is TRBV30, the J call TRBJ1-6; D unclear. The V end lost 5 bases, the J end lost 7 bases, and 6 bases lay between the germline ends. CDR3 length: 11 amino acids. From germline, CDR1 is GTSNPN and CDR2 SVGIG (reference sequence). CDR3 nucleotides: TGTGCCTGGGGGAGGAATTCACCCCTCCACTTT. Translation gives CAWGRNSPLHF.

The chain is built from TRBV5-5 and TRBJ1-1; D remains unclear. The germline V gene has CDR1 SGHKS and CDR2 YYEKEE (reference sequence). The CDR3 has 14 residues. V lost 4 bases and J lost 4, with 14 bases in between. The CDR3: CASSARSVFTEAFF. In DNA, the CDR3 is TGTGCCAGCAGCGCGAGATCGGTCTTCACTGAAGCTTTCTTT.

This chain uses TRBV6-4 with TRBJ2-1, with TRBD2 matching over 14 bases. In germline, CDR1 is MRHNA, CDR2 SNTAGT. The CDR3 sequence is 14 residues long. The CDR3 nucleotides are TGTGCTACTGGGAGACTAGCGGGAGGGTCTGAGCAGTTCTTC. Amino acids: CATGRLAGGSEQFF.

The V and J genes are TRBV24-1 and TRBJ1-2; D perhaps matches TRBD1 (5 bases). The CDR3 is made up of 15 amino acids. V was clipped by 8 bases and J by 6 bases, with 21 bases between them. Germline V gene data show CDR1 as KGHDR and CDR2 as SFDVKD. For the CDR3, the DNA is TGTGCCACCAAAGACAGTACCAGGCCCTTGGATGGCTACACCTTC. Translating it yields CATKDSTRPLDGYTF.